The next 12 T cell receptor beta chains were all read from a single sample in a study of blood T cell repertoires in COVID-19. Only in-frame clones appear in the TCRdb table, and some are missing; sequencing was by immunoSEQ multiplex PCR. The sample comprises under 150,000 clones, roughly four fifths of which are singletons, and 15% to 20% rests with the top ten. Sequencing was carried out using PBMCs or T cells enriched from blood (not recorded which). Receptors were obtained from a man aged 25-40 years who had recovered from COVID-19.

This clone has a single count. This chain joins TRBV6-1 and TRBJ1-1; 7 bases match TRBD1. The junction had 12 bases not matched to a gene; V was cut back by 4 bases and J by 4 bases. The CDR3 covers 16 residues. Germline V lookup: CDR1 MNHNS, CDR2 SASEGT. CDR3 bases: TGTGCCAGCAGTGGGCCCTTACCAGGGGGGACCACTGAAGCTTTCTTT. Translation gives CASSGPLPGGTTEAFF.

The CDR3, as DNA: TGTGCCAGCAGCTTGTGGACACGAGTAGAGCAGTACTTC. Its translation is CASSLWTRVEQYF. The genes are TRBV5-4 and TRBJ2-7; a weak D match, TRBD1 (5 bases). This CDR3 contains 13 residues. V lost 1 base, J lost 7 bases, and 12 bases lay in between. Germline assignment: CDR1 SGHNT and CDR2 YYREEE (reference sequence).

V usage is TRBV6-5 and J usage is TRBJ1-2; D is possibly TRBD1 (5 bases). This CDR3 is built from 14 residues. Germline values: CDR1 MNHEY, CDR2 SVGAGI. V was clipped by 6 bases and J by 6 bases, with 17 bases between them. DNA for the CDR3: TGTGCCAGCAGCCCGCCTGCTGTCAGGGATGGCTACACCTTC. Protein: CASSPPAVRDGYTF.

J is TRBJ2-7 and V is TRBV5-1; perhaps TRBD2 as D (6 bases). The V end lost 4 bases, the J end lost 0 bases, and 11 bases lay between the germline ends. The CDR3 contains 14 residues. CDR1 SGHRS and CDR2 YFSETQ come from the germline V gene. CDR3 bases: TGCGCCAGCAGCGAAGGGACTGGCTCCTACGAGCAGTACGTC. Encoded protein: CASSEGTGSYEQYV.

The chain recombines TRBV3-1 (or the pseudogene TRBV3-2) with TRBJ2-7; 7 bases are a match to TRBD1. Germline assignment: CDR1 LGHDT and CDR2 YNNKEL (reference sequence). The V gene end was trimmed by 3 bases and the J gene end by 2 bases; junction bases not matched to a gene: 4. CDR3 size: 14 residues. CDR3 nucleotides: TGTGCCAGCAGCCACTCGACAGGGACCTACGAGCAGTACTTC. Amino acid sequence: CASSHSTGTYEQYF.

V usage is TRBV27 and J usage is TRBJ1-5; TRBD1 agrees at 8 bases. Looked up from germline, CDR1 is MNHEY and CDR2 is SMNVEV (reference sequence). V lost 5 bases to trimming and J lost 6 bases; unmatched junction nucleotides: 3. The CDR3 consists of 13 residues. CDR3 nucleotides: TGTGCCAGCAGTCTGCAGGGGGCTCAGCCCCAGCATTTT. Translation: CASSLQGAQPQHF.

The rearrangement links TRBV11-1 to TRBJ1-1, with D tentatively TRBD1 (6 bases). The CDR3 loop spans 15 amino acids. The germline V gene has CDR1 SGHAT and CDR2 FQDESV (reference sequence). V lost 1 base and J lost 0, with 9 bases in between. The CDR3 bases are TGTGCCAGCAGCTTAGGGAAGGGGGTGAACACTGAAGCTTTCTTT. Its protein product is CASSLGKGVNTEAFF. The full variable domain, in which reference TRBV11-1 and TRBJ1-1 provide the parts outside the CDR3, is EAEVAQSPRYKITEKSQAVAFWCDPISGHATLYWYRQILGQGPELLVQFQDESVVDDSQLPKDRFSAERLKGVDSTLKIQPAELGDSAMYLCASSLGKGVNTEAFFGQGTRLTVV.

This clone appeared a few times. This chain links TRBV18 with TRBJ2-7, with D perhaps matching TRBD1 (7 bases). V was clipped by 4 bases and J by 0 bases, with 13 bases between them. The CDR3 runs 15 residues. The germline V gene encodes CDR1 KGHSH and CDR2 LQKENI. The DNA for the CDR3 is TGTGCCAGCTCACGCGGGGACAGCGGCTCCTACGAGCAGTACTTC. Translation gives CASSRGDSGSYEQYF.

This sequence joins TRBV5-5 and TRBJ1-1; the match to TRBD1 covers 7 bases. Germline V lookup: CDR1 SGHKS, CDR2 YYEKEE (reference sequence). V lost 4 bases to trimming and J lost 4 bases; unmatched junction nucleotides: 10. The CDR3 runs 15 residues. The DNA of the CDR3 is TGTGCCAGCAGCGAGGAAACAGGGGATGTCACTGAAGCTTTCTTT. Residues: CASSEETGDVTEAFF.

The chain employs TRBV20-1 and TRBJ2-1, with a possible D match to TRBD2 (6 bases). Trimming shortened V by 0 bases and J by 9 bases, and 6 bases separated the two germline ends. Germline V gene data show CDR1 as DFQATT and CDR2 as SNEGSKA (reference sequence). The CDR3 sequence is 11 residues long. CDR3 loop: CSAREAGEQFF. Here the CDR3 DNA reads TGCAGTGCTAGAGAAGCGGGTGAGCAGTTCTTC.

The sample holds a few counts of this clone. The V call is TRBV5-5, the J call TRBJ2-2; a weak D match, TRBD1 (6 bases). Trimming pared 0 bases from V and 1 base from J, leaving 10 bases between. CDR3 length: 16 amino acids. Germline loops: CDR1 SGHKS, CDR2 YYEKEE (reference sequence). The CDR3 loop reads CASSLDVTGNTGELFF. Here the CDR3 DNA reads TGTGCCAGCAGCTTGGATGTGACAGGGAACACCGGGGAGCTGTTTTTT.

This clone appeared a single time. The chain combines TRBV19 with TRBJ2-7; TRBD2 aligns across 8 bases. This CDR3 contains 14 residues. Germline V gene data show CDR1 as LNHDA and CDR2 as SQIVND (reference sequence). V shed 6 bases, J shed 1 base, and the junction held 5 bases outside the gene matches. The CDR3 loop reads CASSTTSVSYEQYF. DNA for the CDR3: TGTGCCAGTAGCACGACTAGCGTATCCTACGAGCAGTACTTC.